Listed below are T cell receptor beta chains from one sample, sequenced in a study of OX40 agonist ivuxolimab in advanced cancers. Assay: immunoSEQ multiplex PCR; the TCRdb copy retains only in-frame clones and omits some. The sample shows tens of thousands of clones, roughly 90% of them seen only once. The specimen was CD4+ or CD8+ T cells sorted from blood, collected in a trial of the OX40 agonist ivuxolimab. The receptor set was obtained from an adult with an advanced solid tumor such as melanoma, head and neck, liver or kidney cancer. Both conserved end residues are part of each CDR3.

j_call v_call cdr3_aa
TRBJ1-3 TRBV6-6 CASSYGGSGNTIYF
TRBJ1-5 TRBV7-2 CASSLGGGGVHQPQHF
TRBJ2-5 TRBV5-1 CASLGDNQETQYF
TRBJ1-5 TRBV2 CASTGGRGGNQPQHF
TRBJ2-7 TRBV18 CASSTGTNYEQYF
TRBJ1-3 TRBV6-1 CASSIQGLVGNTIYF
TRBJ1-5 TRBV2 CASRPGLSVQPQHF
TRBJ2-7 TRBV7-9 CASSLNRAASGNGEQYF
TRBJ1-5 TRBV4-1 CASSQPHKQGWNQPQHF
TRBJ2-5 TRBV12-5 CASGLVGETQYF
TRBJ1-1 TRBV4-1 CASSQDEWGVTEAFF
TRBJ2-3 TRBV5-1 CASSPRANTDTQYF
TRBJ2-2 TRBV11-3 CASSLTGVGTGELFF
TRBJ1-3 TRBV28 CASSSPGEYLGNTIYF
TRBJ1-4 TRBV7-9 CASSFRPGQGGEKLFF
TRBJ2-3 TRBV28 CASSTGSFTDTQYF
TRBJ1-1 TRBV6-6 CASRLNTEAFF
TRBJ2-3 TRBV6-4 CASSDSAEVTDTQYF
TRBJ2-2 TRBV5-4 CASSLSHGYTGELFF
TRBJ2-3 TRBV28 CASNDGGLKSTDTQYF
TRBJ1-2 TRBV7-3 CASTEEGYGYTF
TRBJ2-7 TRBV6-5 CASRLTGGYEQYF
TRBJ2-2 TRBV19 CASTPTGELFF
TRBJ1-1 TRBV6-5 CASSTRSGNTEAFF
TRBJ2-2 TRBV18 CASSPTLARPTKNTGELFF
TRBJ1-4 TRBV5-1 CASSDTSTNEKLFF
TRBJ2-1 TRBV5-6 CASSHGSFSSYNEQFF
TRBJ1-4 TRBV5-4 CASSQASVTTNEKLFF
TRBJ2-7 TRBV4-2 CASSQEVGGSSEQYF
TRBJ2-7 TRBV5-4 CASSGGGYEQYF
TRBJ2-7 TRBV28 CASSRNRGHGYEQYF
TRBJ2-1 TRBV7-9 CASSLKGQGYNEQFF
TRBJ2-1 TRBV27 CASTPQGAIAGAPNEQFF
TRBJ2-1 TRBV11-2 CASSLSRNNEQFF
TRBJ2-5 TRBV25-1 CASTGANQETQYF
TRBJ1-2 TRBV5-8 CASSLIPGQGAYLYRYTF
TRBJ2-7 TRBV28 CASAELYEQYF
TRBJ2-5 TRBV11-2 CASSKSISLAVQETQYF
TRBJ2-7 TRBV28 CASSLKFRTSGSYEQYF
TRBJ2-2 TRBV9 CASSRGGTPSGELFF
TRBJ1-4 TRBV5-1 CASSLDGQKANEKLFF
TRBJ2-3 TRBV29-1 CSPGTGDTQYF
TRBJ2-2 TRBV29-1 CSVEMWGGELFF
TRBJ2-1 TRBV18 CASSLGTTGNEQFF
TRBJ2-7 TRBV5-6 CASSSPGQGRREQYF
TRBJ2-2 TRBV19 CASSGWVGSGELFF
TRBJ2-1 TRBV25-1 CASSLSKGENEQFF
TRBJ2-6 TRBV5-1 CASSGELAGFSGANVLTF
TRBJ2-2 TRBV27 CASNRQGASGELFF
TRBJ2-1 TRBV5-1 CASKEQGYEQFF
TRBJ2-4 TRBV6-1 CASHPGGTKNIQYF
TRBJ1-2 TRBV5-5 CASSLVVTDHYGYTF